The clone carrying this TCR beta chain has just a few counts. The record originates from a study of blood T cells in healthy people across ages. Trimming removed 3 bases from V and 3 bases from J, with 9 bases in between. The CDR3 is 12 amino acids. Germline-derived CDR1 and CDR2 are DFQATT and SNEGSKA (reference sequence). PCR was performed a second time for roughly 6 to 12 cycles using a sample-barcoded 5' primer and a J-beta primer mix. TCRdb analysed the 5' RACE reads with MiXCR anew, one entry per CDR3 protein. The sample records about 1.4 million distinct CDR3 sequences, around 59% being singletons.

The sequenced material came from blood. The rearrangement uses TRBV20-1 and TRBJ2-7, with D tentatively TRBD1 (5 bases). This clonotype was sampled from a young man in good health. In nucleotides, the CDR3 is TGCAGTGCTAGGACAGCTAACTACGAGCAGTACTTC. This sequence encodes CSARTANYEQYF.